The 20 T cell receptor beta chains below come from one sample, sequenced in a study of identical twins. TCRdb reprocessed the 5' RACE reads via MiXCR and lists one record per CDR3 protein. Of about 240,000 distinct CDR3 sequences listed, 10% to 13% are singletons. The sample was memory T cells sorted from blood. Receptors were obtained from a man between 50 and 59 years old in good health.

As for this clonotype: At one boundary the junction diverges from the germline segment, which might be a read error. This chain joins TRBV29-1 and TRBJ1-5; 11 nucleotides match TRBD1. The length of the CDR3 is 14 residues. The germline CDR1 and CDR2 sequences are SQVTM and ANQGSEA. CDR3 amino acids: CSVVGTGGGQPPHF. In DNA form, the CDR3 reads TGCAGCGTAGTAGGGACAGGGGGAGGTCAGCCCCCGCATTTT.

The chain combines TRBV5-5 with TRBJ2-2, with a weak D call TRBD2 (5 bases). Trimming left V 4 bases short and J 3 bases short, with 10 bases between. The CDR3 runs to 14 residues. CDR1 SGHKS and CDR2 YYEKEE come from the germline V gene (reference sequence). CDR3 in DNA: TGTGCCAGCAGCCGGGGTGCGGACACCGGGGAGCTGTTTTTT. It is translated as CASSRGADTGELFF. Filled out from reference TRBV5-5 and TRBJ2-2, the complete variable domain reads DAGVTQSPTHLIKTRGQQVTLRCSPISGHKSVSWYQQVLGQGPQFIFQYYEKEERGRGNFPDRFSARQFPNYSSELNVNALLLGDSALYLCASSRGADTGELFFGEGSRLTVL.

CDR3 nucleotides: TGTGCCAGCAGTTCCCGGGGGGGGACCGGTCAGCCCCAGCATTTT. This codes for CASSSRGGTGQPQHF. The chain uses TRBV28 and TRBJ1-5; possibly TRBD1 for D (5 bases). The CDR3 consists of 15 residues. CDR1 is MDHEN and CDR2 is SYDVKM in the germline V gene. Trimming left V 4 bases short and J 6 bases short, with 16 bases between.

The sample holds many counts of this clonotype. This chain uses TRBV11-2 with TRBJ2-3, with D uncertain. Germline V gene lookup returns CDR1 SGHAT and CDR2 FQNNGV. The V and J ends lost 0 bases and 5 bases respectively, with 12 bases between them. The CDR3 has 15 residues. In DNA, the CDR3 is TGTGCCAGCAGCTTAGATCGGGCGCCCGGAGATACGCAGTATTTT. This gives the protein CASSLDRAPGDTQYF.

The CDR3 nucleotides read TGTGCCAGTAGTATCGACAGGACCCAGGGTACGCAGTATTTT. This encodes CASSIDRTQGTQYF. V gene TRBV19 combines with J gene TRBJ2-3, with a tentative D call TRBD1 (6 bases). CDR1 and CDR2 (germline): LNHDA, SQIVND (reference sequence). V gave up 3 bases and J gave up 8 bases, with 15 bases separating them. CDR3 size: 14 residues.

This clonotype has at least ten counts. The rearrangement joins TRBV14 to TRBJ1-6; no clear D gene. The CDR3 sequence is 14 residues long. Deletions cut 4 bases from V and 10 bases from J, with 14 bases between. CDR1 and CDR2 (germline): SGHDN, FVKESK. As DNA, the CDR3 is TGTGCCAGCAGCCGCCGACAAGAGGACTCACCCCTCCACTTT. The encoded protein is CASSRRQEDSPLHF. Combining the CDR3 with reference TRBV14 and TRBJ1-6 gives the whole variable domain EAGVTQFPSHSVIEKGQTVTLRCDPISGHDNLYWYRRVMGKEIKFLLHFVKESKQDESGMPNNRFLAERTGGTYSTLKVQPAELEDSGVYFCASSRRQEDSPLHFGNGTRLTVT.

This clonotype showed up just once. A much larger clone lies a single base off, so this may be a read error. V is TRBV11-2 and J is TRBJ2-2, with D possibly matching TRBD2 (5 bases). CDR1 is SGHAT and CDR2 is FQNNGV in the germline V gene. This CDR3 is 14 amino acids long. DNA for the CDR3: TGTGCCAGCAGCTGGGGAGAGAACCCCGGGGAGCTGTTTTTT. It is translated as CASSWGENPGELFF.

Only one count was recorded for this clonotype. The V gene is TRBV11-2, the J gene TRBJ2-7; perhaps TRBD2 as D (7 bases). Germline V CDR1 and CDR2: SGHAT, FQNNGV. This CDR3 comprises 17 residues. With 5 bases removed from V and 0 bases from J, the gap between germline ends came to 20 bases. The CDR3 protein is CASSPRLRGGSSYEQYF. CDR3 in DNA: TGTGCCAGCAGCCCCCGATTAAGGGGGGGGAGCTCCTACGAGCAGTACTTC.

This clonotype was seen a handful of times. The V gene is TRBV20-1, the J gene TRBJ2-5; either TRBD1 or TRBD2 may supply D (5 bases each). V was pared by 3 bases and J by 1 base, with 9 bases between. Germline V gene lookup returns CDR1 DFQATT and CDR2 SNEGSKA (reference sequence). CDR3 length: 13 residues. As DNA, the CDR3 is TGCAGTGCTAGTGACAGCGGCCAAGAGACCCAGTACTTC. Translation: CSASDSGQETQYF.

The chain recombines TRBV4-3 with TRBJ2-3; TRBD1 agrees at 11 bases. The junction had 1 base not matched to a gene; V was cut back by 1 base and J by 4 bases. The CDR3 is 15 amino acids. Germline loops: CDR1 LGHNA, CDR2 YSLEER. The CDR3 DNA follows: TGCGCCAGCAGCCAAGCGGGACAGGGGGCAGATACGCAGTATTTT. Translated, it gives CASSQAGQGADTQYF.

This clonotype was counted at least ten times. The rearrangement uses TRBV7-9 and TRBJ2-1, with a tentative D call TRBD1 (5 bases). The V gene lost 0 bases and the J gene lost 3 bases, with 9 bases spanning the gap. This CDR3 is 15 amino acids long. Germline V gene sequence: CDR1 SEHNR, CDR2 FQNEAQ (reference sequence). CDR3 sequence: CASSLAVRVYNEQFF. The DNA for the CDR3 is TGTGCCAGCAGCTTAGCGGTCAGGGTCTACAATGAGCAGTTCTTC.

The rearrangement uses TRBV10-3 and TRBJ2-3; possibly TRBD1 for D (5 bases). The CDR3 consists of 14 residues. CDR1 and CDR2 from the germline V gene are ENHRY and SYGVKD. V was cut by 5 bases and J by 6 bases, with 15 bases left in between. The CDR3 nucleotides are TGTGCCATCAGTCTGGTAGGGGCTGTGGATACGCAGTATTTT. Its translation is CAISLVGAVDTQYF.

This clonotype was counted at least ten times. This rearrangement joins TRBV3-1 to TRBJ2-1, with 10 bases aligning to TRBD1. The germline V gene encodes CDR1 LGHDT and CDR2 YNNKEL (reference sequence). V lost 2 bases, J lost 14 bases, and 3 bases stayed unmatched. The CDR3 is 12 amino acids. The CDR3 DNA is TGTGCCAGCAGCCAAACCGGGACAGGGGAGTTCTTC. This codes for CASSQTGTGEFF.

This clonotype was counted many times. The rearrangement links TRBV7-2 to TRBJ2-7; TRBD2 might be the D (5 bases). The CDR3 totals 17 residues. The germline V and J ends were trimmed by 5 bases and 2 bases, with 22 bases remaining between them. Germline V gene lookup returns CDR1 SGHTA and CDR2 FQGNSA. DNA of the CDR3: TGTGCCAGCAGCCTAAAAGACCATACTGGCGGGCCCTACGAGCAGTACTTC. It yields the protein CASSLKDHTGGPYEQYF. Full variable domain (rest looked up from reference TRBV7-2 and TRBJ2-7): GAGVSQSPSNKVTEKGKDVELRCDPISGHTALYWYRQSLGQGLEFLIYFQGNSAPDKSGLPSDRFSAERTGGSVSTLTIQRTQQEDSAVYLCASSLKDHTGGPYEQYFGPGTRLTVT.

This rearrangement joins TRBV7-3 to TRBJ2-1; 7 nucleotides match TRBD2. The length of the CDR3 is 15 residues. Germline V lookup: CDR1 SGHTA, CDR2 FQGTGA. V shed 2 bases, J shed 2 bases, and the junction held 3 bases outside the gene matches. The chain's CDR3 is CASSLAGAAYNEQFF. The CDR3 bases are TGTGCCAGCAGCTTAGCGGGAGCTGCCTACAATGAGCAGTTCTTC.

The chain combines TRBV5-1 with TRBJ2-2; D is unclear. This CDR3 is built from 13 residues. The germline V gene has CDR1 SGHRS and CDR2 YFSETQ. With 0 bases removed from V and 8 bases from J, the gap between germline ends came to 8 bases. CDR3 coding DNA: TGCGCCAGCAGCTTGGCCGACGTGGGGGAGCTGTTTTTT. It codes for CASSLADVGELFF.

There are many counts of this clonotype. This rearrangement joins TRBV20-1 to TRBJ2-1; 11 bases fit TRBD2. The germline V gene encodes CDR1 DFQATT and CDR2 SNEGSKA (reference sequence). V was pared by 0 bases and J by 3 bases, with 7 bases of the junction left unmatched. The CDR3 runs to 17 residues. The CDR3 DNA sequence: TGCAGTGCTAGAGATATTAGCGGGAGGGCCGGCTACAATGAGCAGTTCTTC. This codes for CSARDISGRAGYNEQFF.

In this sample, this clonotype turned up many times. V gene TRBV4-1 combines with J gene TRBJ2-5, with 8 bases identical to TRBD1. The CDR3 runs 16 residues. V was pared by 3 bases and J by 1 base, with 7 bases of the junction left unmatched. CDR1 is MGHRA, CDR2 YSYEKL, per germline. This chain's CDR3 is CASSHSFGTGQETQYF. CDR3 DNA sequence: TGCGCCAGCAGCCATTCGTTCGGGACAGGCCAAGAGACCCAGTACTTC.

This clonotype was picked up many times. The chain links TRBV7-2 to TRBJ1-2, with D perhaps TRBD1 (5 bases). The CDR3 is made up of 14 amino acids. Germline V CDR1 and CDR2: SGHTA, FQGNSA. The V end lost 4 bases, the J end lost 4 bases, and 13 bases lay between the germline ends. Here the CDR3 DNA reads TGTGCCAGCAGCTCCTCAGCGGGGGGCTATGGCTACACCTTC. As protein: CASSSSAGGYGYTF.

The V and J genes are TRBV20-1 and TRBJ2-7, with TRBD1 identical over 11 bases. There are 15 residues in the CDR3. Germline V gene data show CDR1 as DFQATT and CDR2 as SNEGSKA (reference sequence). V lost 6 bases and J lost 2; bases outside the gene matches: 9. The CDR3 sequence is CSALQPGQGAYEQYF. The CDR3 DNA reads as TGCAGTGCCCTACAACCGGGACAGGGGGCCTACGAGCAGTACTTC.